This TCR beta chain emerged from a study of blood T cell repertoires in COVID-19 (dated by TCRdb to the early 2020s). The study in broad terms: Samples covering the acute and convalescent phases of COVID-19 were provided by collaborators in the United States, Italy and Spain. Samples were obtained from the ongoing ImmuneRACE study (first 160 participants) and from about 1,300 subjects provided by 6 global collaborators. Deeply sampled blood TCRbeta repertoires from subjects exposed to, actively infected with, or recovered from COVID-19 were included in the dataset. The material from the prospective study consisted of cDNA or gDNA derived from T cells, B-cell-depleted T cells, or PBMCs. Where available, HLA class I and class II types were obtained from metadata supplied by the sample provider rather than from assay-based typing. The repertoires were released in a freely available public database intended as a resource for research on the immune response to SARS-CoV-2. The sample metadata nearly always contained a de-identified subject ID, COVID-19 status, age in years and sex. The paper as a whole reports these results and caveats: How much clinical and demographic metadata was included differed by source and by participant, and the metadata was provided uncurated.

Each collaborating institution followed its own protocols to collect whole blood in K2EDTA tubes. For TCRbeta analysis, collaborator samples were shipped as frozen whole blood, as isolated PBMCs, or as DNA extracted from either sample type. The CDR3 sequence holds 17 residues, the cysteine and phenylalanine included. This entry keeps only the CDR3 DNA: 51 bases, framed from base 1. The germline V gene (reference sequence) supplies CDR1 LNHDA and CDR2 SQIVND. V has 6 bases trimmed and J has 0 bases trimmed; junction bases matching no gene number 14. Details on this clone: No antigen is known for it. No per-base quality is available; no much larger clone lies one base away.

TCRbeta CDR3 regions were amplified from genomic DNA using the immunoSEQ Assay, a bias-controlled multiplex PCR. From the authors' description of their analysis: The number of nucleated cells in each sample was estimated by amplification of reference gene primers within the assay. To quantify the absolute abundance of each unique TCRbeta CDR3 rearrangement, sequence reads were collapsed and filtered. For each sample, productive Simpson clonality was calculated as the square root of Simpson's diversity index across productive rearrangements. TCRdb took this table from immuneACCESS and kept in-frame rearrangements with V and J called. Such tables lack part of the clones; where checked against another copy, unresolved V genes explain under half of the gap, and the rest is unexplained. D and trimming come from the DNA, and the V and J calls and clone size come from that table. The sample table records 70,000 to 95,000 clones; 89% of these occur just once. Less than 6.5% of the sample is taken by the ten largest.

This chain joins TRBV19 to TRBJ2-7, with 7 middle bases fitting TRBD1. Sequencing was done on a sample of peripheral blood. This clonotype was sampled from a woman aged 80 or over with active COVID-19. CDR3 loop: CASSQPRDSRSSYEQYF. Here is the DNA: TGTGCCAGTAGCCAACCCCGGGACAGCCGTAGCTCCTACGAGCAGTACTTC.